This is a list of T cell receptor beta chains from one sample in a study of CD8 T cells in Susac syndrome. MiXCR, applied by TCRdb to the immunoSEQ multiplex PCR reads, yields one record per CDR3 protein. The table includes around 80,000 distinct CDR3 sequences, around 94% detected once. Sequencing was performed on CD8+ T cells from PBMCs. These receptors were obtained from a human donor in good health. Both conserved end residues are part of each CDR3.

v_call	cdr3_aa
TRBV19	CASSIGGSKNQPQHF
TRBV7-8	CASSLPGNSYEQYF
TRBV4-1	CASSEFSTDTQYF
TRBV7-9	CAFTRDPEGVFF
TRBV7-2	CASSLGDSYYGYTF
TRBV6-5	CASSLGQGIRAKNIQYF
TRBV4-3	CASSQDPAGTPDTQYF
TRBV20-1	CTTPGINEQFF
TRBV6-1	CASRGEGGRRWFEQYF
TRBV20-1	CSARDYVAGLRTDTQYF
TRBV29-1	CSVEESTPEQFF
TRBV7-9	CASSGTGSGYTF
TRBV2	CASSSPRVLATSSYNEQFF
TRBV7-2	CASSLTGNTGELFF
TRBV19	CASRRAGDQPDTQYF
TRBV12-3/TRBV12-4	CASSFRGRQGDHNEQFF
TRBV20-1	CSARDLGQPNNEQFF
TRBV7-2	CASSLEEFGYGYTF
TRBV7-9	CASAPAIYGYTF
TRBV20-1	CSARGGGYEQYF
TRBV11-2	CASSSTTYQPQHF
TRBV30	CAWSDPYRGLDVTQHF
TRBV12-3/TRBV12-4	CASSLSAPVYEQYF
TRBV5-4	CASSLGGQVRPLGYGYTF
TRBV7-7	CASSRKPGVHGGELFF
TRBV4-1	CASSFPLREGTGELFF
TRBV4-3	CASSQEIGSYGYTF
TRBV13	CASSFPGVHYEQYF
TRBV12-3/TRBV12-4	CASSLYRGAWNEQFF
TRBV20-1	CSARAPGVPGGELFF
TRBV4-1	CASSRIRVRGGSPLHF
TRBV27	CASSASRGAYNSPLHF
TRBV7-8	CASSLASSYNEQFF
TRBV7-9	CASRSDRQPQHF
TRBV15	CATSRSSGGVETQYF
TRBV4-1	CASSQETAFDTQYF
TRBV7-6	CASSLGGGGETQYF
TRBV20-1	CSARDGDGGYGYTF
TRBV5-6	CASSRGQGQETQYF
TRBV27	CASSFGGGSYEQYF
TRBV27	CASSLGPGTGNTIYF
TRBV6-1	CASSEGSGGNDGYTF
TRBV25-1	CASSEEGHLNTEAFF
TRBV29-1	CSVDAGGGETQYF
TRBV5-1	CASSLGGTSGDTQYF
TRBV20-1	CSARDFQGLSYEQYF
TRBV5-4	CASSSRTRAFF
TRBV7-9	CASRKTSGSTDTQYF
TRBV4-1	CASSLTPSNQPQHF
TRBV30	CAWSRGFNNEQFF
TRBV6-2/TRBV6-3	CASSRTGSSGANVLTF
TRBV28	CATGRYNQPQHF
TRBV29-1	CSVLTGAGGPQHF